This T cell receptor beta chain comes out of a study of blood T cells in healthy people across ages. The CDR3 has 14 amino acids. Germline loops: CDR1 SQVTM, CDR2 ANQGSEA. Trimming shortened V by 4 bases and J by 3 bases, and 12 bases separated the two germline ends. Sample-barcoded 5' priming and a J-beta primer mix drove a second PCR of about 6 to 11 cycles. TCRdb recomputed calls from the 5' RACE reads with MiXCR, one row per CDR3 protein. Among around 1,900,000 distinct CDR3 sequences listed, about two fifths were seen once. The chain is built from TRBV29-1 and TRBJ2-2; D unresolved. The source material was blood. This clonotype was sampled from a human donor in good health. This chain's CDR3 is CSVGDSGHTGELFF. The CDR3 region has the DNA TGCAGCGTTGGGGATTCAGGTCACACCGGGGAGCTGTTTTTT.